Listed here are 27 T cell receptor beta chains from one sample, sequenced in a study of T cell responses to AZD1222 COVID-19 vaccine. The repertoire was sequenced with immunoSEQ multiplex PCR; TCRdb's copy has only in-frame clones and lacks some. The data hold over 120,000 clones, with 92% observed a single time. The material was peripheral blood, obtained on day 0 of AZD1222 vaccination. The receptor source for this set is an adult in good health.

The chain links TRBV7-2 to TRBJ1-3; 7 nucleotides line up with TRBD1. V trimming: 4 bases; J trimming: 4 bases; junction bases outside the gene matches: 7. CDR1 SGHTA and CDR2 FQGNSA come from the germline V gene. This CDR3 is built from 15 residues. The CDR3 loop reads CASSSQGRRGNTIYF. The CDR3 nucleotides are TGTGCCAGCAGCTCACAGGGGAGGAGGGGAAACACCATATATTTT.

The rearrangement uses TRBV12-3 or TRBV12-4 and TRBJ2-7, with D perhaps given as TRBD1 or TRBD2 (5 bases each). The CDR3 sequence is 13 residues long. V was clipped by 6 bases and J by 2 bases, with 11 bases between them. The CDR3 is CASRRGATYEQYF. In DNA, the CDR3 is TGTGCCAGCAGAAGGGGAGCCACCTACGAGCAGTACTTC.

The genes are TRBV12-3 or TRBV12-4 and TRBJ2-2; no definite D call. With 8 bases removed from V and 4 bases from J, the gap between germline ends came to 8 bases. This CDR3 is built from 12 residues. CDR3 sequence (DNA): TGTGCCAGCGGAATAAGCACCGGGGAGCTGTTTTTT. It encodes CASGISTGELFF.

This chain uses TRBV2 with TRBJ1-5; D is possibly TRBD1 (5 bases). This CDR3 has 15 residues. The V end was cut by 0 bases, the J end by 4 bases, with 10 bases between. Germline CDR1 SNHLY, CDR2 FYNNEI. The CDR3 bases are TGTGCCAGCAGTGAAGCGATGGCAGGGAATCAGCCCCAGCATTTT. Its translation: CASSEAMAGNQPQHF.

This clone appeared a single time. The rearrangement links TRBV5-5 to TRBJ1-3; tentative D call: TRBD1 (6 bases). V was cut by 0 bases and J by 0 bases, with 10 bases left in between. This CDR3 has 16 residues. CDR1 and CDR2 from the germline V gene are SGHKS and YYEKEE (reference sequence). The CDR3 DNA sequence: TGTGCCAGCAGCTTGGCCGACAGGAGCTCTGGAAACACCATATATTTT. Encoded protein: CASSLADRSSGNTIYF.

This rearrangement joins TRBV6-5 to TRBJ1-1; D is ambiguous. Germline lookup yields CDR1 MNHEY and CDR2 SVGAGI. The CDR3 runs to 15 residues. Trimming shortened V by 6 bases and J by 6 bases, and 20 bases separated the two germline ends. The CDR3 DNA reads TGTGCCAGCAGGCGAAGCTCGGGAGCGGTCGCTGAAGCTTTCTTT. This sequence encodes CASRRSSGAVAEAFF.

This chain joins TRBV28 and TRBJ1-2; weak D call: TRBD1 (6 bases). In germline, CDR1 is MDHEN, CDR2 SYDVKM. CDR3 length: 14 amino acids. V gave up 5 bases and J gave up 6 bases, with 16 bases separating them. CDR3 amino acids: CASSPGTPSHGYTF. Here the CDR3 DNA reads TGTGCCAGCAGTCCCGGGACACCATCACATGGCTACACCTTC.

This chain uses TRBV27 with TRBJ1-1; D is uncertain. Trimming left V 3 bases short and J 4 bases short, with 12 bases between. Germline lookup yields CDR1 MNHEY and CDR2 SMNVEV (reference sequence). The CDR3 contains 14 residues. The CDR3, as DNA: TGTGCCAGCAGTTTTTCGTATTCGGGCACTGAAGCTTTCTTT. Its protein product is CASSFSYSGTEAFF.

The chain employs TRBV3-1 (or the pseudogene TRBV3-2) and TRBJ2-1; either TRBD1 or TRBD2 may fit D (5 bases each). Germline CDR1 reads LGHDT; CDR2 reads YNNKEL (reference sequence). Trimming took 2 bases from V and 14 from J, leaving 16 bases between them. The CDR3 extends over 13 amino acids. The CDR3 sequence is CASSQQGTRDEFF. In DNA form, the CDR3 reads TGTGCCAGCAGCCAACAAGGGACCAGGGATGAGTTCTTC.

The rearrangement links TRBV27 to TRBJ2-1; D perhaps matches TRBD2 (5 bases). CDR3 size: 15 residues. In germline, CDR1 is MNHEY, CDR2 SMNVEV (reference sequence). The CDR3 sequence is CASRASQRSYNEQFF. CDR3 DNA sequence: TGTGCTTCGCGGGCTAGCCAACGCTCCTACAATGAGCAGTTCTTC.

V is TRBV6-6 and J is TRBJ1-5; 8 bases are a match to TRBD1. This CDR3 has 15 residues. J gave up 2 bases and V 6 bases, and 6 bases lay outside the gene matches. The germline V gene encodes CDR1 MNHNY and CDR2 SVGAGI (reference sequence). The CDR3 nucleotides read TGTGCCAGCAGGGCGGACAGGGTTGGCAATCAGCCCCAGCATTTT. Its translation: CASRADRVGNQPQHF.

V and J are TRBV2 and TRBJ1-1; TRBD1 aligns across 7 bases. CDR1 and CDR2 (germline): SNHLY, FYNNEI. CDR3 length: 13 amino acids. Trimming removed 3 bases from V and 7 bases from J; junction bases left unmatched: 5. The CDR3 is CASSDPGGLEAFF. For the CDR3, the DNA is TGTGCCAGCAGTGATCCAGGGGGGCTTGAAGCTTTCTTT. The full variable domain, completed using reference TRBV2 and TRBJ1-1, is EPEVTQTPSHQVTQMGQEVILRCVPISNHLYFYWYRQILGQKVEFLVSFYNNEISEKSEIFDDQFSVERPDGSNFTLKIRSTKLEDSAMYFCASSDPGGLEAFFGQGTRLTVV.

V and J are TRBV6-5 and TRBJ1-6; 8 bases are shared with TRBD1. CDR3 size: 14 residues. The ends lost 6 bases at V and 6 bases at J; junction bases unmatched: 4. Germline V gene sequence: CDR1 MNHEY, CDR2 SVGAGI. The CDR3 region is CASSQDRVNSPLHF. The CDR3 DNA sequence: TGTGCCAGCAGCCAGGACAGGGTTAATTCACCCCTCCACTTT.

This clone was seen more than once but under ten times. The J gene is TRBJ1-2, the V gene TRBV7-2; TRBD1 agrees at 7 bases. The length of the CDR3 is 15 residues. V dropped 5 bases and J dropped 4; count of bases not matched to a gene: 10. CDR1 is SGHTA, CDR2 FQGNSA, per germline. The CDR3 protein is CASSVMGQQTYGYTF. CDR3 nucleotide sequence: TGTGCCAGCAGCGTCATGGGACAGCAGACCTATGGCTACACCTTC.

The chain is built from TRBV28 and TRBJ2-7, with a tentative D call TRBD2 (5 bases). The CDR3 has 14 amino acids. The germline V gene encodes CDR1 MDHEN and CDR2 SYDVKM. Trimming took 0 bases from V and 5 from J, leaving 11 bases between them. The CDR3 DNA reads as TGTGCCAGCAGTTTATGGACTATCGGGCACGAGCAGTACTTC. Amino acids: CASSLWTIGHEQYF.

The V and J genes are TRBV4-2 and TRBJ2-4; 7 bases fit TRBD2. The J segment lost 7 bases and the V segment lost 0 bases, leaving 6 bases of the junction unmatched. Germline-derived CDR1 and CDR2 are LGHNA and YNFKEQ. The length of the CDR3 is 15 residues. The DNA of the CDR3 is TGTGCCAGCAGCCAAGAATTGGGAGCGGGGAACATTCAGTACTTC. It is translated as CASSQELGAGNIQYF.

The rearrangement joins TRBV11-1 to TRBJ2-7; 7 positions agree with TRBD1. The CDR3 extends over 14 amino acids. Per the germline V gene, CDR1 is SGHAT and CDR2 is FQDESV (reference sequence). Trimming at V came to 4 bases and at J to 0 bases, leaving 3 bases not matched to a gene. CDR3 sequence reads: CASSSQGSSYEQYF. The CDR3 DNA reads TGTGCCAGCAGCTCACAGGGGAGCTCCTACGAGCAGTACTTC. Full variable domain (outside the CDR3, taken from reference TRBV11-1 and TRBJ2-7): EAEVAQSPRYKITEKSQAVAFWCDPISGHATLYWYRQILGQGPELLVQFQDESVVDDSQLPKDRFSAERLKGVDSTLKIQPAELGDSAMYLCASSSQGSSYEQYFGPGTRLTVT.

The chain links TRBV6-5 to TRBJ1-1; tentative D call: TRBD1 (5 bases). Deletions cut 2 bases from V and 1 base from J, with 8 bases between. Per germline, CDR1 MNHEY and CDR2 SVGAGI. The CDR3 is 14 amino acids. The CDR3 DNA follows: TGTGCCAGCAGTTACAGTACAGGGAACACTGAAGCTTTCTTT. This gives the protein CASSYSTGNTEAFF.

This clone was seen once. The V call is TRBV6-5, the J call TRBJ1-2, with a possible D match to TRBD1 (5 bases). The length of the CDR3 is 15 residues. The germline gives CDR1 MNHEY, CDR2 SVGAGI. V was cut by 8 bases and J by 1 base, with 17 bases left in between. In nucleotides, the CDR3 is TGTGCCAGCTTTTTGGGGCAAGCCAGTAACTATGGCTACACCTTC. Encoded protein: CASFLGQASNYGYTF.

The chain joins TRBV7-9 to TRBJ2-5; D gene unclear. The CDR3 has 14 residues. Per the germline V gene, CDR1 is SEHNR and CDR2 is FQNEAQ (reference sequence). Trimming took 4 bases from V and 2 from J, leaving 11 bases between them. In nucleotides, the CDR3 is TGTGCCAGCAGCTCCCCGACAACTCAAGAGACCCAGTACTTC. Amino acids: CASSSPTTQETQYF.

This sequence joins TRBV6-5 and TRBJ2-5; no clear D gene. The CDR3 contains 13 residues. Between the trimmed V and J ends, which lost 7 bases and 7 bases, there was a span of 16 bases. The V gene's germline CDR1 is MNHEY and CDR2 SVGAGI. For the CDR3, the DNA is TGTGCCAGCAAGATCACGGCTGAAGGGACCCAGTACTTC. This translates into CASKITAEGTQYF.

The DNA for the CDR3 is TGTGCCAGCAAAACAAGAACAGGGGTCGGCTACACCTTC. It translates to CASKTRTGVGYTF. The chain is built from TRBV28 and TRBJ1-2; 7 positions agree with TRBD1. The ends lost 7 bases at V and 8 bases at J; junction bases unmatched: 10. Per the germline V gene, CDR1 is MDHEN and CDR2 is SYDVKM. The CDR3 extends over 13 amino acids.

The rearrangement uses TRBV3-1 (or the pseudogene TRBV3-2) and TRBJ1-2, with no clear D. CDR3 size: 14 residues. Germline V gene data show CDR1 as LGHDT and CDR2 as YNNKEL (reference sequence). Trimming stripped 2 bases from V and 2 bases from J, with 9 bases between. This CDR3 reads CASSQQGSNYGYTF. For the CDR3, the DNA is TGTGCCAGCAGCCAACAAGGGTCCAACTATGGCTACACCTTC.

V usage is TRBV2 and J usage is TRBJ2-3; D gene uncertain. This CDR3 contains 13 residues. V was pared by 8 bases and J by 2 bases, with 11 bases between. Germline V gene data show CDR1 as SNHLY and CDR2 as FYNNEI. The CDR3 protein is CASQRSATDTQYF. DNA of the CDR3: TGTGCCAGCCAAAGGTCGGCCACAGATACGCAGTATTTT. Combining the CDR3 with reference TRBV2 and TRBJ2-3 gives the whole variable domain EPEVTQTPSHQVTQMGQEVILRCVPISNHLYFYWYRQILGQKVEFLVSFYNNEISEKSEIFDDQFSVERPDGSNFTLKIRSTKLEDSAMYFCASQRSATDTQYFGPGTRLTVL.

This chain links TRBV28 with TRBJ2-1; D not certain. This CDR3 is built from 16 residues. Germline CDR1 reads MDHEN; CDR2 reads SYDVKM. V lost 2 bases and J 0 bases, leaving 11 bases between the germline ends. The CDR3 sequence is CASSLAGTSSYNEQFF. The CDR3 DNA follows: TGTGCCAGCAGTTTAGCCGGTACGAGCTCCTACAATGAGCAGTTCTTC.

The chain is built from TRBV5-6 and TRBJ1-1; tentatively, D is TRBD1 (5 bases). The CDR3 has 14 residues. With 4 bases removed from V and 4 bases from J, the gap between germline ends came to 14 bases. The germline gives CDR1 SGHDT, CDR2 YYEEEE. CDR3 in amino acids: CASSGQGWGTEAFF. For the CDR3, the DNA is TGTGCCAGCAGCGGTCAGGGCTGGGGCACTGAAGCTTTCTTT.

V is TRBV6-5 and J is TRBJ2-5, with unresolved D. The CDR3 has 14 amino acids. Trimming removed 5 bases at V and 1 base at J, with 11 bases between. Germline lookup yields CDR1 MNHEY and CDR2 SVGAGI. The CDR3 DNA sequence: TGTGCCAGCAGTCGTGTGACGAGCCAAGAGACCCAGTACTTC. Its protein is CASSRVTSQETQYF.